The next 27 T cell receptor beta chains were all read from a single sample in a study of T cell clones after liver transplantation. Sequenced by immunoSEQ multiplex PCR; TCRdb stores in-frame clones only, minus some. The sample shows about 22,000 clones, 69% of them seen only once. The specimen comprised CD4+ T cells from blood, sampled before liver transplant. The source of these receptors is a human donor who received a liver transplant.

This clone was seen more than once but under ten times. The rearrangement joins TRBV6-5 to TRBJ2-3; D not certain. The CDR3 is made up of 11 amino acids. Germline V gives CDR1 MNHEY, CDR2 SVGAGI. The ends were cut back, 7 bases at V and 5 bases at J, with 7 bases in the middle. The CDR3 reads CASTDGDTQYF. CDR3 in DNA: TGTGCCAGCACCGATGGAGATACGCAGTATTTT.

This clone ranks as medium-sized. V is TRBV10-3 and J is TRBJ2-3, with D unclear. V was clipped by 8 bases and J by 6 bases, with 12 bases between them. CDR3 length: 12 amino acids. Germline V gives CDR1 ENHRY, CDR2 SYGVKD. The DNA for the CDR3 is TGTGCCATCGCGACGCTTAGGGATACGCAGTATTTT. The encoded protein is CAIATLRDTQYF.

The rearrangement uses TRBV2 and TRBJ2-7; 7 nucleotides align to TRBD2. CDR1 is SNHLY and CDR2 is FYNNEI in the germline V gene. The CDR3 extends over 14 amino acids. With 1 base clipped from V and 2 bases from J, the junction kept 2 bases outside the gene matches. This CDR3 reads CASSEGLAPYEQYF. DNA of the CDR3: TGTGCCAGCAGTGAAGGACTAGCCCCCTACGAGCAGTACTTC.

The chain uses TRBV28 and TRBJ1-5; 8 positions agree with TRBD1. With V trimmed by 5 bases and J by 6 bases, 6 bases remained unmatched. Germline V gene lookup returns CDR1 MDHEN and CDR2 SYDVKM. The CDR3 covers 14 residues. DNA of the CDR3: TGTGCCAGCAGTCCGCCGACAGGGGTTCAGCCCCAGCATTTT. This gives the protein CASSPPTGVQPQHF.

The rearrangement uses TRBV7-9 and TRBJ2-7; maybe TRBD2 (5 bases). The CDR3 spans 14 residues. Trimming removed 4 bases from V and 6 bases from J, with 16 bases in between. The V gene's germline CDR1 is SEHNR and CDR2 FQNEAQ (reference sequence). CDR3 loop: CASSSDLPGFEQYV. The CDR3 DNA follows: TGTGCCAGCAGCTCGGACCTTCCGGGATTCGAGCAGTACGTC.

The chain employs TRBV5-1 and TRBJ1-3, with D unclear. The CDR3 runs 12 residues. CDR1 is SGHRS, CDR2 YFSETQ, per germline. V shed 4 bases and J shed 4 bases, with 6 bases lying between them. CDR3 residues: CASSPPGNTIYF. The CDR3 DNA sequence: TGCGCCAGCAGCCCTCCCGGAAACACCATATATTTT.

This chain joins TRBV7-2 and TRBJ2-1; 11 bases are shared with TRBD2. Germline trimming cut 4 bases from V and 7 bases from J; bases unmatched to any gene: 6. CDR3 length equals 15 residues. CDR1 is SGHTA and CDR2 is FQGNSA in the germline V gene. The CDR3 sequence: CASSSRLAGRNEQFF. In DNA, the CDR3 is TGTGCCAGCAGCTCGAGACTAGCGGGAAGAAATGAGCAGTTCTTC.

The chain combines TRBV29-1 with TRBJ2-2; no clear D gene. CDR3 length: 14 residues. The V and J ends lost 4 bases and 2 bases respectively, with 11 bases between them. Germline CDR1 reads SQVTM; CDR2 reads ANQGSEA. In DNA, the CDR3 is TGCAGCGTTGTAACAGCCCCTAACACCGGGGAGCTGTTTTTT. Translating gives CSVVTAPNTGELFF.

The chain combines TRBV19 with TRBJ1-5; no clear D. CDR1 LNHDA and CDR2 SQIVND come from the germline V gene (reference sequence). V lost 3 bases and J 5 bases, leaving 11 bases between the germline ends. The CDR3 is made up of 14 amino acids. CDR3 DNA sequence: TGTGCCAGTAGTATGGTAGGTTGGGATCAGCCCCAGCATTTT. The encoded protein is CASSMVGWDQPQHF.

V usage is TRBV7-2 and J usage is TRBJ2-5, with unresolved D. V was cut by 1 base and J by 0 bases, with 6 bases left in between. The CDR3 length is 14 residues. Germline lookup yields CDR1 SGHTA and CDR2 FQGNSA. The CDR3 protein is CASSLGPNQETQYF. As DNA, the CDR3 is TGTGCCAGCAGCTTAGGGCCGAACCAAGAGACCCAGTACTTC.

The chain couples TRBV6-5 to TRBJ1-1; D unclear. CDR1 is MNHEY, CDR2 SVGAGI, per germline. The CDR3 contains 12 residues. Trimming stripped 6 bases from V and 3 bases from J, with 8 bases between. The CDR3 DNA reads as TGTGCCAGCAGCTCCTCGGACACTGAAGCTTTCTTT. Its protein is CASSSSDTEAFF.

In this sample, this clone turned up a few times. The gene calls are TRBV11-2 and TRBJ2-3; TRBD1 agrees at 9 bases. The V gene's germline CDR1 is SGHAT and CDR2 FQNNGV. Unmatched junction bases numbered 7, after V lost 5 bases and J lost 1 base. The CDR3 is made up of 16 amino acids. The CDR3 sequence: CASSVHRGLGTDTQYF. For the CDR3, the DNA is TGTGCCAGCAGCGTTCACAGGGGGCTTGGCACAGATACGCAGTATTTT.

This clone occurred once. The rearrangement links TRBV13 to TRBJ2-3; D gene unclear. Germline V CDR1 and CDR2: PRHDT, FYEKMQ (reference sequence). Trimming pared 2 bases from V and 6 bases from J, leaving 9 bases between. The CDR3 contains 13 residues. CDR3 sequence reads: CASSLSLGDTQYF. CDR3 DNA sequence: TGTGCCAGCAGCTTATCCCTCGGGGATACGCAGTATTTT. The full variable domain, with the rest looked up from reference TRBV13 and TRBJ2-3, is AAGVIQSPRHLIKEKRETATLKCYPIPRHDTVYWYQQGPGQDPQFLISFYEKMQSDKGSIPDRFSAQQFSDYHSELNMSSLELGDSALYFCASSLSLGDTQYFGPGTRLTVL.

In this sample, this clone turned up a few times. The V and J genes are TRBV19 and TRBJ1-5; D is unresolved. The germline V gene has CDR1 LNHDA and CDR2 SQIVND (reference sequence). The ends were cut back, 7 bases at V and 3 bases at J, with 13 bases in the middle. The CDR3 is made up of 14 amino acids. In DNA form, the CDR3 reads TGTGCCAGTACCCCGCGTGAGTTCAATCAGCCCCAGCATTTT. Translation gives CASTPREFNQPQHF.

Only one count was recorded for this clone. This sequence joins TRBV10-2 and TRBJ2-7, with D perhaps matching TRBD1 (6 bases). The CDR3 totals 14 residues. The V end lost 7 bases, the J end lost 2 bases, and 15 bases lay between the germline ends. The germline V gene encodes CDR1 WSHSY and CDR2 SAAADI. As DNA, the CDR3 is TGCGCCAGCACGATGACAGGTGGGACCTACGAGCAGTACTTC. Translation: CASTMTGGTYEQYF.

This chain connects TRBV5-1 to TRBJ1-2, with D possibly being TRBD1 (5 bases). This CDR3 spans 18 amino acids. Looked up from germline, CDR1 is SGHRS and CDR2 is YFSETQ. V was clipped by 0 bases and J by 5 bases, with 23 bases between them. This CDR3 is CASSLGGVPGLRTYGYTF. In DNA form, the CDR3 reads TGCGCCAGCAGCTTGGGAGGGGTGCCGGGTCTCCGTACATATGGCTACACCTTC.

The chain uses TRBV10-3 and TRBJ1-5; possibly TRBD1 for D (5 bases). The V gene's germline CDR1 is ENHRY and CDR2 SYGVKD. Trimming left V 4 bases short and J 5 bases short, with 18 bases between. This CDR3 region has 16 residues. The CDR3 bases are TGTGCCATCAGTGGACAGCTCTTAGGGGATGATCAGCCCCAGCATTTT. The encoded protein is CAISGQLLGDDQPQHF.

This clone was observed a handful of times. The chain joins TRBV2 to TRBJ2-1; D is ambiguous. CDR3 size: 14 residues. The V gene lost 0 bases and the J gene lost 9 bases, with 12 bases spanning the gap. Germline CDR1 and CDR2: SNHLY and FYNNEI. CDR3 in amino acids: CASSEATFEIEQFF. The CDR3 DNA is TGTGCCAGCAGTGAAGCCACATTCGAGATTGAGCAGTTCTTC.

The V gene is TRBV10-3, the J gene TRBJ2-2; D is unresolved. The CDR3 runs to 14 residues. Germline V gene data show CDR1 as ENHRY and CDR2 as SYGVKD. V lost 3 bases and J 1 base, leaving 6 bases between the germline ends. CDR3 region: CAISDFENTGELFF. CDR3 DNA: TGTGCCATCAGTGATTTTGAGAACACCGGGGAGCTGTTTTTT.

The chain uses TRBV5-6 and TRBJ1-5; 9 positions match TRBD1. With 4 bases clipped from V and 6 bases from J, the junction kept 5 bases outside the gene matches. The CDR3 extends over 14 amino acids. Germline-derived CDR1 and CDR2 are SGHDT and YYEEEE. The CDR3 nucleotides are TGTGCCAGCAGCGTGGGACAGGGCGGTCAGCCCCAGCATTTT. Translating it yields CASSVGQGGQPQHF. The whole variable domain, remainder taken from reference TRBV5-6 and TRBJ1-5, is DAGVTQSPTHLIKTRGQQVTLRCSPKSGHDTVSWYQQALGQGPQFIFQYYEEEERQRGNFPDRFSGHQFPNYSSELNVNALLLGDSALYLCASSVGQGGQPQHFGDGTRLSIL.

The chain employs TRBV6-5 and TRBJ2-7, with D possibly being TRBD1 (5 bases). The CDR3 consists of 15 residues. CDR1 is MNHEY, CDR2 SVGAGI, per germline. V was shortened by 10 bases and J by 6 bases, with 25 bases between the two germline ends. The chain's CDR3 is CATEASRQTISEQYF. The CDR3 nucleotides read TGTGCCACCGAGGCGTCGAGACAGACCATTTCCGAGCAGTACTTC.

The chain links TRBV11-2 to TRBJ2-3; perhaps D is TRBD1 or TRBD2 (5 bases each). CDR3 size: 17 residues. In germline, CDR1 is SGHAT, CDR2 FQNNGV. V was shortened by 1 base and J by 3 bases, with 17 bases between the two germline ends. This CDR3 is CASSLGHGARRTDTQYF. The CDR3 coding sequence is TGTGCCAGCAGCTTAGGACACGGGGCAAGGCGAACAGATACGCAGTATTTT.

The rearrangement joins TRBV7-2 to TRBJ1-1; no clear D. From germline, CDR1 is SGHTA and CDR2 FQGNSA. The CDR3 totals 16 residues. Trimming cost V 2 bases and J 1 base, with 14 bases left between them. The CDR3 region is CASSLIPQDTNTEAFF. DNA of the CDR3: TGTGCCAGCAGCTTAATCCCCCAGGATACGAACACTGAAGCTTTCTTT.

The rearrangement links TRBV5-1 to TRBJ1-2; 9 bases line up with TRBD1. This CDR3 region has 15 residues. V gave up 4 bases and J gave up 5 bases; unmatched junction bases: 9. Germline V lookup: CDR1 SGHRS, CDR2 YFSETQ. Here the CDR3 reads CASSTRDREIYGYTF. CDR3 bases: TGCGCCAGCAGCACCCGGGACAGGGAGATTTATGGCTACACCTTC.

This chain links TRBV4-3 with TRBJ2-5; TRBD2 might be the D (7 bases). With 0 bases removed from V and 5 bases from J, the gap between germline ends came to 16 bases. Germline CDR1 LGHNA, CDR2 YSLEER. The CDR3 totals 16 residues. The DNA for the CDR3 is TGCGCCAGCAGCCAAGATTTGGCTAGCGGACAGGAGACCCAGTACTTC. Translating it yields CASSQDLASGQETQYF.

The CDR3 reads CASIPPDAGTTGNTIYF. CDR3 nucleotide sequence: TGTGCCAGCATCCCCCCAGACGCCGGGACTACTGGAAACACCATATATTTT. The V and J genes are TRBV21-1 and TRBJ1-3. TRBV21-1 is marked as a pseudogene. CDR3 length: 17 residues.

This clone showed up just once. The rearrangement uses TRBV15 and TRBJ2-3, with D possibly TRBD1 on 5 matching bases. The V and J ends lost 1 base and 5 bases respectively, with 19 bases between them. Germline CDR1 and CDR2: LNHNV and YYDKDF (reference sequence). The CDR3 loop spans 17 amino acids. CDR3 sequence: CATSRGSDSSNRDTQYF. The CDR3 nucleotides read TGTGCCACCAGCAGAGGATCCGACAGCTCCAATAGAGATACGCAGTATTTT.